This TCR beta chain was observed in a study of blood T cell repertoires in COVID-19 (dated by TCRdb to the early 2020s). Broadly, across the study: Samples covering the acute and convalescent phases of COVID-19 were provided by collaborators in the United States, Italy and Spain. Where HLA class I and class II types were available, the types were taken from metadata supplied by the sample provider, not from assay-based typing. The samples were drawn from two sources: the first 160 participants of the ongoing ImmuneRACE study, and approximately 1,300 subjects contributed by 6 global collaborators. Subjects who had been exposed to COVID-19, were actively infected with it, or had recovered from it provided the deeply sampled blood TCRbeta repertoires that made up the dataset. The material from the prospective study consisted of cDNA or gDNA derived from T cells, B-cell-depleted T cells, or PBMCs. A freely available public database, intended as a resource for researchers studying the immune response to SARS-CoV-2, is where the repertoires were released. Sample metadata almost always included a de-identified subject ID, COVID-19 status, age in years and sex. The paper's findings and limits, for the study overall: The quantity of clinical and demographic metadata differed by source and by participant and was supplied without curation.

Each collaborating institution followed its own protocols to collect whole blood in K2EDTA tubes. For TCRbeta analysis, collaborator samples were shipped as frozen whole blood, as isolated PBMCs, or as DNA extracted from either sample type. TCRbeta CDR3 regions were amplified from genomic DNA using the immunoSEQ Assay, a bias-controlled multiplex PCR. The authors processed their data as follows. The number of nucleated cells in each sample was estimated from the amplification of reference gene primers within the assay. To quantify the absolute abundance of each unique TCRbeta CDR3 rearrangement, sequence reads were collapsed and filtered. For each sample, productive Simpson clonality was calculated as the square root of Simpson's diversity index across productive rearrangements. Imported from immuneACCESS, the table was reduced by TCRdb to in-frame sequences with V and J called. These copies leave out some clones; in studies compared against another copy, an unresolved V gene accounts for under half, and the cause of the remainder is not known. V, J and clone size were drawn from that table, and D and trimming were deduced from the DNA. This sample gives about 140,000 clones in total; approximately 89% of them show up just once. The top ten clonotypes cover about 10% of the sample.

This clone was observed a few times. Which antigen it targets is not known. Per-nucleotide qualities are absent, and no much larger clonotype sits a single base away. The germline V gene sets CDR1 to SGHRS and CDR2 to YFSETQ. Counted from cysteine to phenylalanine, this CDR3 has 15 amino acids. The CDR3 DNA has 45 bases and is translated from base 1. V is shortened by 3 bases, J by 0 bases, and the region joining them spans 12 bases. The chain was built from TRBV5-1 and TRBJ1-1, with the D gene call left open. Sequencing used peripheral blood. This sequence originates from a man aged 55-75 years with active or convalescent COVID-19. The CDR3 protein: CASSYVSQLNTEAFF. DNA sequence: TGCGCCAGCAGCTACGTCAGTCAGTTGAACACTGAAGCTTTCTTT.